Listed below are T cell receptor beta chains from one sample, sequenced in a study of T-cell reconstitution after alpha-beta-depleted transplantation in children. TCRdb used MiXCR to reprocess the PCR reads, holding one entry per CDR3 protein. The sample includes almost 400,000 distinct CDR3 sequences, over 20% of them seen just once. The sequencing here drew on PBMCs from the stem cell graft donor, taken from the stem cell graft. Every receptor here comes from a human donor who donated a stem cell graft to a child with acute myeloid leukemia. CDR3s include the opening cysteine and the closing phenylalanine or tryptophan. The D gene is left open where the match is weak. A clone size is listed for some rows: how often the clone was seen (once, few, many), or a class if it is expanded.

d_gene	abundance	v_gene	j_gene	CDR3nt	CDR3aa
-	-	TRBV5-1	TRBJ2-6	TGCGCCAGCAGTCGGGGAGCTGGGGCCAACGTCCTGACTTTC	CASSRGAGANVLTF
TRBD2	-	TRBV3-1	TRBJ2-2	TGTGCCAGCAGCCCGGGACTAGCGGGACGGCTCGGGGAGCTGTTTTTT	CASSPGLAGRLGELFF
TRBD2	few	TRBV4-2	TRBJ2-1	TGTGCCAGCAGCCAAGATGTCATTAGCGGGACGACGAATGAGCAGTTCTTC	CASSQDVISGTTNEQFF
-	few	TRBV7-9	TRBJ1-1	TGTGCCAGCAGCCAAGAGAACACTGAAGCTTTCTTT	CASSQENTEAFF
TRBD1	few	TRBV20-1	TRBJ1-2	TGCAGTGCTACGAGACAGGGCTATGGCTACACCTTC	CSATRQGYGYTF
TRBD1	few	TRBV28	TRBJ2-1	TGTGCCAGCTCCTCGGTCGGTGGAGAAACAGGGGCCTACAATGAGCAGTTCTTC	CASSSVGGETGAYNEQFF
-	few	TRBV5-1	TRBJ2-1	TGCGCCAGCAGCTTGCTAGCGCTTGACAATGAGCAGTTCTTC	CASSLLALDNEQFF
-	many	TRBV5-6	TRBJ2-7	TGTGCCAGCAGCGCGAGCTCCTACGAGCAGTACTTC	CASSASSYEQYF
TRBD2	few	TRBV7-3	TRBJ2-1	TGTGCCAGCAGCCCGCAGCGGGAGGGTGCCTACAATGAGCAGTTCTTC	CASSPQREGAYNEQFF
-	-	TRBV5-1	TRBJ2-1	TGCGCCAGCAGCTTGGAGGGACCCCTCAGTGAGCAGTTCTTC	CASSLEGPLSEQFF
-	few	TRBV5-1	TRBJ1-3	TGCGCCAGCAGCTTTCAGGGAGGGTCTGGAAACACCATATATTTT	CASSFQGGSGNTIYF
-	-	TRBV5-1	TRBJ2-7	TGCGCCAGCAGCTCTCCTGGGGAATACTCCTACGAGCAGTACTTC	CASSSPGEYSYEQYF
-	-	TRBV24-1	TRBJ2-4	TGTGCCACCAGTGAGAGAGGGGGACCCAAAAACATTCAGTACTTC	CATSERGGPKNIQYF
-	few	TRBV7-3	TRBJ2-7	TGTGCCAGCAGCTTAAAGCCAGGGGAGGCCTACGAGCAGTACTTC	CASSLKPGEAYEQYF
TRBD2	-	TRBV7-9	TRBJ2-5	TGTGCCAGCAGCTCGGGAGGGACTAGCGGGATCCAAGAGACCCAGTACTTC	CASSSGGTSGIQETQYF
-	few	TRBV29-1	TRBJ2-7	TGCAGCGTTGTCTCCACTCTGGAGCAGTACTTC	CSVVSTLEQYF
-	-	TRBV5-1	TRBJ2-1	TGCGCCAGCAGCTCGGAGCCGGGGAGGAATGAGCAGTTCTTC	CASSSEPGRNEQFF
TRBD2	many	TRBV20-1	TRBJ2-1	TGCAGTGCTAGTTTTACTAGCGGGAGGCGTTACGATGAGCAGTTCTTC	CSASFTSGRRYDEQFF
TRBD2	-	TRBV20-1	TRBJ2-1	TGCAGTGCTAGAGGTTTAGCGGGAGGGCCATATAATGAGCAGTTCTTC	CSARGLAGGPYNEQFF
TRBD1	once	TRBV20-1	TRBJ2-5	TGCAGTGCTAGAGATTCGGGACAGGGATTGAAGACCCAGTACTTC	CSARDSGQGLKTQYF
-	few	TRBV30	TRBJ2-7	TGTGCCTGGAATGAGGGAACGCACGAGCAGTACTTC	CAWNEGTHEQYF
-	many	TRBV24-1	TRBJ2-1	TGTGCCACCAGACTTCCGGGACGGGGTTACAATGAGCAGTTCTTC	CATRLPGRGYNEQFF